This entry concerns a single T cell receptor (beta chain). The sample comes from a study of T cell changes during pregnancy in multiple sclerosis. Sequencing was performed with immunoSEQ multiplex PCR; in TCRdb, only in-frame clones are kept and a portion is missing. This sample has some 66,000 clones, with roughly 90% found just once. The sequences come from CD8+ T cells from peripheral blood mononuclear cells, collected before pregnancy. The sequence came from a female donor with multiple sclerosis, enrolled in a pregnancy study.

In DNA, the CDR3 is TGCGCCAGCAGCCAAGATTGGGGGGGCAGCTCCTACGAGCAGTACTTC. Residues: CASSQDWGGSSYEQYF. The chain combines TRBV4-1 with TRBJ2-7; tentative D call: TRBD2 (7 bases). The germline V gene has CDR1 MGHRA and CDR2 YSYEKL. This CDR3 region has 16 residues. The ends were cut back, 0 bases at V and 0 bases at J, with 12 bases in the middle.